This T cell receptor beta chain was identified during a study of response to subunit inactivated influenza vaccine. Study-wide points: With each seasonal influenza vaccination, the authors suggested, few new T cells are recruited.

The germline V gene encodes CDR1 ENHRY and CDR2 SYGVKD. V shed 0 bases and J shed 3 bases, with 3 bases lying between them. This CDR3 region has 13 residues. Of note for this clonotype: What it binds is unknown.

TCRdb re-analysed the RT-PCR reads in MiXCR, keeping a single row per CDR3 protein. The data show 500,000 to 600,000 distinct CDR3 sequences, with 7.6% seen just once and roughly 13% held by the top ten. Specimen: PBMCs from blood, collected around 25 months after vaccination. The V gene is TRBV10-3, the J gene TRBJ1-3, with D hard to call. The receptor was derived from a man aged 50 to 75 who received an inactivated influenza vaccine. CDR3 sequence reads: CAISESRGNTIYF. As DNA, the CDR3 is TGTGCCATCAGTGAGTCGCGTGGAAACACCATATATTTT.